Here is one T cell receptor (beta chain) with its context. This record comes from a study of pediatric ulcerative colitis. The repertoire was sequenced with immunoSEQ multiplex PCR; TCRdb's copy has only in-frame clones and lacks some. Among roughly 70,000 clones, approximately 87% were seen once, and the ten largest hold roughly 3.8%. V shed 6 bases and J shed 0 bases, with 11 bases lying between them. The germline CDR1 and CDR2 sequences are LNHDA and SQIVND (reference sequence). This CDR3 has 14 amino acids. The TCR sequence derives from a boy between 10 and 17 years old with severe ulcerative colitis. Sequencing was performed on blood. This chain connects TRBV19 to TRBJ1-2, with a possible D match to TRBD1 (5 bases). CDR3 nucleotides: TGTGCCAGTAGATTAGGGGCACCTAACTATGGCTACACCTTC. This encodes CASRLGAPNYGYTF.